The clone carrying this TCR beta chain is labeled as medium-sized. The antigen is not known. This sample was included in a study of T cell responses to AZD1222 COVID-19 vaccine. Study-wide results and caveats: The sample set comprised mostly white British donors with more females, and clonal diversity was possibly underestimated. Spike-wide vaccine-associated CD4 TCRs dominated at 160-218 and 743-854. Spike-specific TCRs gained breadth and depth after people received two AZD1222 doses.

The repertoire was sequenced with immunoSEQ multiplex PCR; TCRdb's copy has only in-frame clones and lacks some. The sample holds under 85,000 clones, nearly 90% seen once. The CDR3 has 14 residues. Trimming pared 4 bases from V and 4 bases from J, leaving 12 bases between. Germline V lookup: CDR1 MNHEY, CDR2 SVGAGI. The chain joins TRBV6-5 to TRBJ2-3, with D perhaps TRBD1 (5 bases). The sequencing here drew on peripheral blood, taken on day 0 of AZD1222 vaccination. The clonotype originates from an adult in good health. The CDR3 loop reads CASSSRTWADTQYF. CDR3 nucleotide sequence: TGTGCCAGCAGTTCAAGGACATGGGCAGATACGCAGTATTTT.